A selection of T cell receptor beta chains follows, all from one sample in a study of memory CD4+ T cells and cytomegalovirus serostatus. Clones were read by immunoSEQ multiplex PCR, and TCRdb kept only the in-frame ones, dropping some. The sample records 50,000 to 65,000 clones, over 70% being singletons. The specimen was memory CD4+ T cells from blood. These receptor sequences come from an adult in good health and CMV-seropositive. CDR3s include the opening cysteine and the closing phenylalanine or tryptophan. D genes are given only for firm matches. Where a row states a size, it is once, few, many or the class of an expanded clone; other rows omit it.

>TRBJ2-7|TRBV5-8|NA|NA
TGTGCCAGCAGCTTGGGCTCACAGGGCTACGAGCAGTACTTC
CASSLGSQGYEQYF
>TRBJ1-2|TRBV2|once|NA
TGTGCCAGCAGTGAAACCACAGACTATGGCTACACCTTC
CASSETTDYGYTF
>TRBJ1-2|TRBV7-3|NA|NA
TGTGCCAGCAGGAGAGGGTCCGAGGGTGGCTACACCTTC
CASRRGSEGGYTF
>TRBJ2-3|TRBV2|NA|NA
TGTGCCAGCAGTATCTCCACAGATACGCAGTATTTT
CASSISTDTQYF
>TRBJ1-5|TRBV6-1|NA|TRBD1
TGTGCCAGCAGTGCCCAACAGGGGAGCGATCAGCCCCAGCATTTT
CASSAQQGSDQPQHF
>TRBJ2-3|TRBV7-7|NA|NA
TGTGCCAGCAGGCCGAAAGATACGCAGTATTTT
CASRPKDTQYF
>TRBJ1-2|TRBV6-1|NA|TRBD1
TGTGCCAGCAGAGGACAGGGGGCGCAGGGTTATGGCTACACCTTC
CASRGQGAQGYGYTF
>TRBJ2-1|TRBV30|NA|NA
TGTGCCTGGAGTGTTCCAGAGCAGGCCAATGAGCAGTTCTTC
CAWSVPEQANEQFF
>TRBJ2-5|TRBV23-1|NA|TRBD1
TGCGCCAGCAGTCTGAGGGCCGGGACAGGGAGGGGAGAGACCCAGTACTTC
CASSLRAGTGRGETQYF
>TRBJ2-5|TRBV6-6|NA|NA
TGTGCCAGCAGTTACTCGATTGGGGCCACCAAAGAGACCCAGTACTTC
CASSYSIGATKETQYF
>TRBJ2-6|TRBV7-2|NA|NA
TGTGCCAGCAGACACAGCTCTGGGGCCAACGTCCTGACTTTC
CASRHSSGANVLTF
>TRBJ2-7|TRBV5-1|few|NA
TGCGCCAGCAGCTTAATTTCTAGGACCAACGAGCAGTACTTC
CASSLISRTNEQYF
>TRBJ2-1|TRBV19|NA|TRBD1
TGTGCCAGTCGATCAGGGGGCAATGAGCAGTTCTTC
CASRSGGNEQFF
>TRBJ1-2|TRBV11-3|few|NA
TGTGCCAGCAGCGGGCGAACATGGGAAGGCTACACCTTC
CASSGRTWEGYTF
>TRBJ2-3|TRBV6-5|NA|TRBD2
TGTGCCAGCAGGGGGACTAGCTTGGGAGATACGCAGTATTTT
CASRGTSLGDTQYF
>TRBJ2-1|TRBV30|NA|TRBD2
TGTGCCTGGAGTGGCGGTGGGGGAGGGGATGAGCAGTTCTTC
CAWSGGGGGDEQFF
>TRBJ2-2|TRBV5-1|NA|NA
TGCGCCAGCAGCTTGGACACCACCCCCGGGGAGCTGTTTTTT
CASSLDTTPGELFF
>TRBJ1-1|TRBV6-1|NA|TRBD1
TGTGCCATACAGGGGGCATTCACTGAAGCTTTCTTT
CAIQGAFTEAFF
>TRBJ1-3|TRBV5-6|NA|NA
TGTGCCAGCAGCTTCTGGCGGCAGAACTCTGGAAACACCATATATTTT
CASSFWRQNSGNTIYF
>TRBJ2-1|TRBV5-1|few|TRBD1
TGCGCCAGCAGACTCGGGACAGAACCCTACAATGAGCAGTTCTTC
CASRLGTEPYNEQFF
>TRBJ1-2|TRBV30|NA|NA
TGTGCCTGGAGTGAACTAAGTGGCTATGGCTACACCTTC
CAWSELSGYGYTF
>TRBJ2-3|TRBV11-3|NA|TRBD2
TGTGCCAGCTATAGCGGGAGGCGGACAGATACGCAGTATTTT
CASYSGRRTDTQYF
>TRBJ1-2|TRBV2|NA|NA
TGTGCCAGCAGTGAAACAGGGATCTATGGCTACACCTTC
CASSETGIYGYTF
>TRBJ2-1|TRBV7-9|NA|NA
TGTGCCAGCAGCCACGATACCCACACCGGGGACCCCAATGAGCAGTTCTTC
CASSHDTHTGDPNEQFF
>TRBJ1-3|TRBV4-2|many|TRBD1
TGTGCCAGCAGCCAAGATCTCCCAGGGGGGAGCTCTGGAAACACCATATATTTT
CASSQDLPGGSSGNTIYF
>TRBJ2-6|TRBV9|NA|TRBD1
TGTGCCAGCAGCCTTAAAGGGGGCGCGGGCTCTGGGGCCAACGTCCTGACTTTC
CASSLKGGAGSGANVLTF
>TRBJ1-1|TRBV7-9|few|TRBD1
TGTGCCAGCAATCGGCAGGGGGCTGAAGCTTTCTTT
CASNRQGAEAFF
>TRBJ1-1|TRBV13|few|NA
TGTGCCAGCAGCTTACAGGGCACTGAAGCTTTCTTT
CASSLQGTEAFF
>TRBJ2-3|TRBV7-3|NA|NA
TGTGCCAGCAGCCTCTTGACTAATGGGGATACGCAGTATTTT
CASSLLTNGDTQYF
>TRBJ1-1|TRBV6-5|NA|NA
TGTGCCAGCAGCCTCACAGGGAGCACTGAAGCTTTCTTT
CASSLTGSTEAFF